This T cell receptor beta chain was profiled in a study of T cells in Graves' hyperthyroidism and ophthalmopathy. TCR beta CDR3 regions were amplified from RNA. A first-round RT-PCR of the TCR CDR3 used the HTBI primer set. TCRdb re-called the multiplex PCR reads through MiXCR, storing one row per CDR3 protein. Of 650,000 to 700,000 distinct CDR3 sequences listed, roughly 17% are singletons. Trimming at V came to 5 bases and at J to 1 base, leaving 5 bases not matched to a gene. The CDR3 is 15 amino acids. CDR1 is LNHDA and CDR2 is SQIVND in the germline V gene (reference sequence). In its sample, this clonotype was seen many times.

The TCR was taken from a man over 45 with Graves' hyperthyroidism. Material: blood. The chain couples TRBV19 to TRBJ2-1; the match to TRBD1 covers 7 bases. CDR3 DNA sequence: TGTGCCAGTAGTCCCGGGACAGATTCCTACAATGAGCAGTTCTTC. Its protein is CASSPGTDSYNEQFF.